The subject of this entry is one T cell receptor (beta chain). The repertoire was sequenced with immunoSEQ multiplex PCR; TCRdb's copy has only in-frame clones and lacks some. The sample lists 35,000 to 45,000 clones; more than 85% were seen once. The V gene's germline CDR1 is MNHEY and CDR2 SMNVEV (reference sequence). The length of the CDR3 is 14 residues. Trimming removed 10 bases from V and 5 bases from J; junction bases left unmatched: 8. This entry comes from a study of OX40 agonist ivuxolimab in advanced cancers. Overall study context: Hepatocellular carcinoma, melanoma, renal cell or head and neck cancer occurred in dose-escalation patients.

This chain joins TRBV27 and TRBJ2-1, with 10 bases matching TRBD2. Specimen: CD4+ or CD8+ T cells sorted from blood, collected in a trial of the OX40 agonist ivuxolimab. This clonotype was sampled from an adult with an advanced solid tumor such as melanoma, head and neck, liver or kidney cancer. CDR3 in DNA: TGTGCCACCCAAGCGGGGGGGCACCACAATGAGCAGTTCTTC. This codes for CATQAGGHHNEQFF.